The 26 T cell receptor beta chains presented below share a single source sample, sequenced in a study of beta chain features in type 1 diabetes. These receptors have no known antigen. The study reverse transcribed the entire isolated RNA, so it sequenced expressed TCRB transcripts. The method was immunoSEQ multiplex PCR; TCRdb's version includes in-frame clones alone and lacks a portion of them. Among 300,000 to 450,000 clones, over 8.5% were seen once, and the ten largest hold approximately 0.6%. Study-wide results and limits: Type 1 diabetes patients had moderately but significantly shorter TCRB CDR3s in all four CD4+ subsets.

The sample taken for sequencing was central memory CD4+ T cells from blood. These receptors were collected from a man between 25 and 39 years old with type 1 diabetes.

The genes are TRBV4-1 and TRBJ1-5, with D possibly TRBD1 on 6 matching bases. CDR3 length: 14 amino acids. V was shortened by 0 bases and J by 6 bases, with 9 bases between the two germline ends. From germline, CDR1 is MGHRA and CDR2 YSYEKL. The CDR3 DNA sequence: TGCGCCAGCAGCCAAGATACACAGGGTCAGCCCCAGCATTTT. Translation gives CASSQDTQGQPQHF.

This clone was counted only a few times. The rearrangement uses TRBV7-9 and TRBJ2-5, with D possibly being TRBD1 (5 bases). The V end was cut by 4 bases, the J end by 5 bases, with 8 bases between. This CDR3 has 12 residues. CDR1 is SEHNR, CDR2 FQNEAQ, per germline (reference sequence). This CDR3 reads CASSSTAETQYF. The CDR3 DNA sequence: TGTGCCAGCAGCTCGACAGCGGAGACCCAGTACTTC. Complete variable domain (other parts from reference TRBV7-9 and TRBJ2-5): DTGVSQNPRHKITKRGQNVTFRCDPISEHNRLYWYRQTLGQGPEFLTYFQNEAQLEKSRLLSDRFSAERPKGSFSTLEIQRTEQGDSAMYLCASSSTAETQYFGPGTRLLVL.

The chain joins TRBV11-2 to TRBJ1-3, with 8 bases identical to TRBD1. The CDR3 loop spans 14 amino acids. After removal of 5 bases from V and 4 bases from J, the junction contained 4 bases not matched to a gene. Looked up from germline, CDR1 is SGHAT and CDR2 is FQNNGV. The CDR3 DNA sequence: TGTGCCAGCAGCCCCGGGACAGGAGGAAACACCATATATTTT. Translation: CASSPGTGGNTIYF.

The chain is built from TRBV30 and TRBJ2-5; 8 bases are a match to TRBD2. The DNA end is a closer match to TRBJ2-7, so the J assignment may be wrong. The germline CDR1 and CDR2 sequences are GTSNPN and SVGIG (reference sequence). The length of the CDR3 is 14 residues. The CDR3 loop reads CACPRSGSRDEQYF. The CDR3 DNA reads TGTGCCTGTCCTAGGAGCGGGAGCAGGGACGAGCAGTACTTC.

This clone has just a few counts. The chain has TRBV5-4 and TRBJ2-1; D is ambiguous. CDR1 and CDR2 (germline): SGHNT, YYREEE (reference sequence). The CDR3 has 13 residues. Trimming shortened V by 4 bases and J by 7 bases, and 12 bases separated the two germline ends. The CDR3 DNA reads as TGTGCCAGCAGCCCCCCCTCTAATAATGAGCAGTTCTTC. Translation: CASSPPSNNEQFF.

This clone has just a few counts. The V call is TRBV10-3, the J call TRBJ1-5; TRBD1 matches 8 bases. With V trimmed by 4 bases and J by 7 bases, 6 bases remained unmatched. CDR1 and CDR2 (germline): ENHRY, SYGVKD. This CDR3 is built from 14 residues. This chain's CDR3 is CAISALQGDQPQHF. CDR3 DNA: TGTGCCATCAGTGCTTTACAGGGGGACCAGCCCCAGCATTTT.

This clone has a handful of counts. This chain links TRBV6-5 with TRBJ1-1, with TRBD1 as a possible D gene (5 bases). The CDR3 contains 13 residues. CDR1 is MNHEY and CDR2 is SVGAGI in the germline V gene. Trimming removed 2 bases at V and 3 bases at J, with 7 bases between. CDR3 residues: CASSYQGDTEAFF. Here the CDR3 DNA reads TGTGCCAGCAGTTACCAGGGCGACACTGAAGCTTTCTTT.

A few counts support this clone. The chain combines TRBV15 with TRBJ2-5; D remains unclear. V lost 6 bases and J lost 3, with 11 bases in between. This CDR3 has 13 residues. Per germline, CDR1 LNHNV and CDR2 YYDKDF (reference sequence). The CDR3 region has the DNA TGTGCCACCAGTTACAATAGGGAAGAGACCCAGTACTTC. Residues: CATSYNREETQYF.

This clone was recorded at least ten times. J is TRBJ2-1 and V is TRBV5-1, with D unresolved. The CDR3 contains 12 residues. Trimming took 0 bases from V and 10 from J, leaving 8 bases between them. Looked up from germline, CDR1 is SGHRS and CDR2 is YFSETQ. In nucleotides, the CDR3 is TGCGCCAGCAGCTTGGGGCCGGGCGAGCAGTTCTTC. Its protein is CASSLGPGEQFF.

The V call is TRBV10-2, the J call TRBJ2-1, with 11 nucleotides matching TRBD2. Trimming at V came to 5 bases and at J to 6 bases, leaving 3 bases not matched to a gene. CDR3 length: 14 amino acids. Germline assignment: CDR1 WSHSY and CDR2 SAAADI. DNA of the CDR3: TGCGCCAGCAGTTCACTAGCGGGAGCCAATGAGCAGTTCTTC. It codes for CASSSLAGANEQFF.

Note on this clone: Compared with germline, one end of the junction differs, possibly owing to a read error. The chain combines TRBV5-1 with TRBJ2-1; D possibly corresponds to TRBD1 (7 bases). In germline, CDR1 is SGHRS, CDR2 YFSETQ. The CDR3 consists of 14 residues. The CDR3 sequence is CASTTGDSYIEQFF. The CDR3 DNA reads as TGCGCCAGCACCACAGGGGACTCCTACATTGAGCAGTTCTTC.

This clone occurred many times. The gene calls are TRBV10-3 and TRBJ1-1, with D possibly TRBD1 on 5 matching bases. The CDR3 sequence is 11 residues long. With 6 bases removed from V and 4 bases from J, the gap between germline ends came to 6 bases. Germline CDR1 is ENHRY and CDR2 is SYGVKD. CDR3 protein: CAISQGTEAFF. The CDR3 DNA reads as TGTGCCATCAGCCAGGGCACTGAAGCTTTCTTT.

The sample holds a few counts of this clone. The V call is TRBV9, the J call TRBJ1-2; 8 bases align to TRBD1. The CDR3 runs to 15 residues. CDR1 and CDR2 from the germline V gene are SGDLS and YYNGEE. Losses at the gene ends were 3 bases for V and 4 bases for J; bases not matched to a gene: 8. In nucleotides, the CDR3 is TGTGCCAGCAGCGCAGGACAGGGCTTGAGCTATGGCTACACCTTC. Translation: CASSAGQGLSYGYTF.

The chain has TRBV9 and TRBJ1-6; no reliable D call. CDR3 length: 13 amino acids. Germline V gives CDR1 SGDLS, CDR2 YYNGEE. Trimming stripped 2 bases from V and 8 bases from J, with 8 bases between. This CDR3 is CASSVAGDSPLHF. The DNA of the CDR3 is TGTGCCAGCAGCGTGGCCGGAGATTCACCCCTCCACTTT.

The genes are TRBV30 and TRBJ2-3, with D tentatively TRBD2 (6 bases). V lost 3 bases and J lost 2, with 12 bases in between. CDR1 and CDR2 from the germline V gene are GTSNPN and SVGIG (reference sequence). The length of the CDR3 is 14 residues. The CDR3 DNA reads TGTGCCTGGAGGGGGGGAGCAATCACAGATACGCAGTATTTT. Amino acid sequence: CAWRGGAITDTQYF.

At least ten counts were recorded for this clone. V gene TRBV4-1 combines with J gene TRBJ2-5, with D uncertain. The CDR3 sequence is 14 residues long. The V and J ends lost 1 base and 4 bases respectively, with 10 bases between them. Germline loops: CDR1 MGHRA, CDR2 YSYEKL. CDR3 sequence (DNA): TGCGCCAGCAGCCAAGGCACGGTAATAGAGACCCAGTACTTC. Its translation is CASSQGTVIETQYF.

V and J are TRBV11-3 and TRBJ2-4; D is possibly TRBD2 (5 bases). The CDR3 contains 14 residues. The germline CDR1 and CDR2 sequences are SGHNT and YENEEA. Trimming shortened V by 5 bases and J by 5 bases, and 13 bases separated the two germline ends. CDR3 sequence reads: CASSVGPAENIQYF. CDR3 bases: TGTGCCAGCAGCGTGGGCCCAGCGGAAAACATTCAGTACTTC.

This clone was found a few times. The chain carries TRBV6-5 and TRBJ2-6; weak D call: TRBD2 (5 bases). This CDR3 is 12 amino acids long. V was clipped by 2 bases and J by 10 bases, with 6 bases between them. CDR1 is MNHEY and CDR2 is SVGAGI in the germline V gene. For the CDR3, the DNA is TGTGCCAGCAGTTACGGAGGTAACGTCCTGACTTTC. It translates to CASSYGGNVLTF.

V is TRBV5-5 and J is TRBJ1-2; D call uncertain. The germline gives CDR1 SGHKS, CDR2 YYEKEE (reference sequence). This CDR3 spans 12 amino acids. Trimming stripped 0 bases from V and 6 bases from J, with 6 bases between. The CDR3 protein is CASSLEGNGYTF. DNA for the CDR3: TGTGCCAGCAGCTTGGAAGGAAATGGCTACACCTTC.

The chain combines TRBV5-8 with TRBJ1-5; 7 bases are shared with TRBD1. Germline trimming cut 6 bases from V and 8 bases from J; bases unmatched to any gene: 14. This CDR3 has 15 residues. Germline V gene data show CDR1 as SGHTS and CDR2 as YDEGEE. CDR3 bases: TGTGCCAGCAACTACCAGGACAGGTTAAGCAAGCCCCAGCATTTT. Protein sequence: CASNYQDRLSKPQHF.

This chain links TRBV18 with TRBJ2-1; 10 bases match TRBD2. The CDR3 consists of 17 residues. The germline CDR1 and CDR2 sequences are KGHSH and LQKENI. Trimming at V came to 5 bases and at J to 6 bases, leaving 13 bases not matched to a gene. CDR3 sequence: CASSSNGAGGRGNEQFF. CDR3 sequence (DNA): TGTGCCAGCTCAAGCAACGGAGCGGGAGGGAGGGGCAATGAGCAGTTCTTC.

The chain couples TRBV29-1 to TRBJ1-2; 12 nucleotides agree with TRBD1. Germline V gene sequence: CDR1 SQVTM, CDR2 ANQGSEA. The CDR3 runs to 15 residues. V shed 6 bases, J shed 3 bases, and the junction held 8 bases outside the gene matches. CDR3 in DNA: TGCAGCGTGCGGGACAGGGGGCGAGTTGACTATGGCTACACCTTC. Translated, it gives CSVRDRGRVDYGYTF.

The CDR3 is CASSLPVVGRHGYTF. The CDR3 nucleotides are TGTGCCAGCAGTTTACCGGTTGTTGGGAGGCATGGCTACACCTTC. J is TRBJ1-2 and V is TRBV28; D not certain. Per the germline V gene, CDR1 is MDHEN and CDR2 is SYDVKM. V dropped 2 bases and J dropped 6 bases, with 16 bases sitting between them. CDR3 length: 15 residues.

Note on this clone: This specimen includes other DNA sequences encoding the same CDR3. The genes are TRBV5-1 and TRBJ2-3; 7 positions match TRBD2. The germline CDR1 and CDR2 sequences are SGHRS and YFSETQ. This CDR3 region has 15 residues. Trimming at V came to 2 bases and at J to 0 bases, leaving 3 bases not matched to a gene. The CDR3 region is CASSFSGSSTDTQYF. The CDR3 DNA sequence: TGCGCCAGCAGCTTTAGCGGGTCTAGCACAGATACGCAGTATTTT.

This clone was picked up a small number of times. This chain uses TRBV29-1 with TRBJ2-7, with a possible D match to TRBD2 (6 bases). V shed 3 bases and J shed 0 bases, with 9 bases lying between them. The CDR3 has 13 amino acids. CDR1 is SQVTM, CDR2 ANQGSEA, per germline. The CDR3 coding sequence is TGCAGCGTTGAGCGGGACGCCTCCTACGAGCAGTACTTC. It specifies CSVERDASYEQYF.

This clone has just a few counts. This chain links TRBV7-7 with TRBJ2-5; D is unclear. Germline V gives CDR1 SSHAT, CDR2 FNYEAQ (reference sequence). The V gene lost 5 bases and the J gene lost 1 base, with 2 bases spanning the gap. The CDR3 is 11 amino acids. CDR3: CASSVQETQYF. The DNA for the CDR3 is TGTGCCAGCAGCGTCCAAGAGACCCAGTACTTC.